Listed here are 15 T cell receptor beta chains from one sample, sequenced in a study of T cell responses to AZD1222 COVID-19 vaccine (dated by TCRdb to the early 2020s). The library was generated by the immunoSEQ multiplex PCR assay. What TCRdb holds here is the immuneACCESS table cut down to in-frame rearrangements. Part of the clones is not present; checked against another copy, under half of the missing clones reflect an unresolved V gene, and the others are unexplained. The sample profile shows 45,000 to 60,000 clones; more than 75% of them were found once. The ten largest clonotypes hold 16% of the sample. Explained via the paper, the time point label denotes: baseline before first vaccination. Sequencing used peripheral blood, obtained on day 0 of AZD1222 vaccination. The receptors stem from an adult in good health.

This clone turned up a few times. The J gene is TRBJ2-3, the V gene TRBV3-1 (or the pseudogene TRBV3-2); 10 nucleotides align to TRBD2. CDR3 size: 15 residues. V dropped 7 bases and J dropped 0; count of bases not matched to a gene: 4. Germline assignment: CDR1 LGHDT and CDR2 YNNKEL (reference sequence). CDR3 sequence: CASTPTSGSTDTQYF. The CDR3 region has the DNA TGTGCCAGCACCCCGACTAGCGGGAGCACAGATACGCAGTATTTT.

The J gene is TRBJ2-2, the V gene TRBV7-9; D unresolved. Trimming took off 2 bases at V and 8 bases at J, with 6 bases between the two ends. This CDR3 is 12 amino acids long. Germline V gene sequence: CDR1 SEHNR, CDR2 FQNEAQ (reference sequence). The CDR3 loop is CASSLLGGELFF. In nucleotides, the CDR3 is TGTGCCAGCAGCTTATTGGGTGGGGAGCTGTTTTTT.

This chain joins TRBV7-8 and TRBJ1-4, with a weak D call TRBD1 (6 bases). Germline CDR1 and CDR2: SGHVS and FQNEAQ. The CDR3 loop spans 15 amino acids. V was cut by 5 bases and J by 7 bases, with 17 bases left in between. The CDR3 DNA reads as TGTGCCAGCAGCGGTCGATACGGGGGCGTTGAAAAACTGTTTTTT. It yields the protein CASSGRYGGVEKLFF.

This clone was detected only a few times. The chain combines TRBV6-1 with TRBJ1-3; tentative D call: TRBD1 (5 bases). The V gene lost 1 base and the J gene lost 3 bases, with 13 bases spanning the gap. The CDR3 runs 16 residues. The germline gives CDR1 MNHNS, CDR2 SASEGT. DNA of the CDR3: TGTGCCAGCAGTGAAGGTTCGGGGGACGGTGGAAACACCATATATTTT. Protein: CASSEGSGDGGNTIYF.

The V call is TRBV7-2, the J call TRBJ2-7; 7 bases are a match to TRBD1. Unmatched junction bases numbered 11, after V lost 1 base and J lost 2 bases. This CDR3 is built from 17 residues. Germline V gene sequence: CDR1 SGHTA, CDR2 FQGNSA. CDR3 in DNA: TGTGCCAGCAGCTTAGGGCCCACAGGGGTGACCACCTACGAGCAGTACTTC. Its protein product is CASSLGPTGVTTYEQYF.

The chain joins TRBV4-1 to TRBJ2-2, with 9 bases that match TRBD1. This CDR3 has 17 amino acids. V was clipped by 1 base and J by 5 bases; unmatched bases: 8. Germline V gene lookup returns CDR1 MGHRA and CDR2 YSYEKL. CDR3 DNA: TGCGCCAGCAGCCAAGTTTGGACAGGGGTACGGACCGGGGAGCTGTTTTTT. Protein product: CASSQVWTGVRTGELFF.

This chain connects TRBV9 to TRBJ1-2; no reliable D call. CDR3 length equals 11 residues. Germline values: CDR1 SGDLS, CDR2 YYNGEE. Trimming shortened V by 3 bases and J by 5 bases, and 5 bases separated the two germline ends. CDR3 in DNA: TGTGCCAGCAGCGGAGGTTATGGCTACACCTTC. This gives the protein CASSGGYGYTF. Together with reference TRBV9 and TRBJ1-2, the CDR3 gives the full variable domain: DSGVTQTPKHLITATGQRVTLRCSPRSGDLSVYWYQQSLDQGLQFLIQYYNGEERAKGNILERFSAQQFPDLHSELNLSSLELGDSALYFCASSGGYGYTFGSGTRLTVV.

The V gene is TRBV24-1, the J gene TRBJ1-4; 7 bases map to TRBD1. The germline gives CDR1 KGHDR, CDR2 SFDVKD. This CDR3 has 15 residues. The trim removed 2 bases at V and 8 bases at J, leaving 7 bases unmatched. CDR3 coding DNA: TGTGCCACCAGTGATTCAACAGGGGAGGGGGAAAAACTGTTTTTT. Protein: CATSDSTGEGEKLFF.

The chain uses TRBV4-2 and TRBJ2-7; D ambiguous. The CDR3 is 12 amino acids. Germline-derived CDR1 and CDR2 are LGHNA and YNFKEQ. The V gene lost 3 bases and the J gene lost 3 bases, with 6 bases spanning the gap. CDR3 sequence reads: CASSQGIYEQYF. CDR3 nucleotides: TGTGCCAGCAGCCAGGGCATCTACGAGCAGTACTTC.

V is TRBV19 and J is TRBJ2-1; 8 bases align to TRBD1. Germline V gives CDR1 LNHDA, CDR2 SQIVND (reference sequence). The ends lost 5 bases at V and 6 bases at J; junction bases unmatched: 3. CDR3 length: 13 residues. The CDR3 nucleotides read TGTGCCAGTAGTGCCACAGGGGGCAATGAGCAGTTCTTC. Encoded protein: CASSATGGNEQFF.

The chain carries TRBV7-9 and TRBJ2-7; unclear D gene. This CDR3 comprises 12 residues. V was shortened by 2 bases and J by 4 bases, with 6 bases between the two germline ends. The germline gives CDR1 SEHNR, CDR2 FQNEAQ (reference sequence). Here the CDR3 reads CASSLWDYEQYF. The CDR3 nucleotides read TGTGCCAGCAGCTTATGGGATTACGAGCAGTACTTC.

This clone was seen a few times. The chain couples TRBV15 to TRBJ1-6; D is uncertain. V lost 3 bases, J lost 8 bases, and 8 bases lay in between. This CDR3 has 13 amino acids. Germline V gene data show CDR1 as LNHNV and CDR2 as YYDKDF (reference sequence). CDR3: CATSRSVDSPLHF. The CDR3 nucleotides read TGTGCCACCAGCAGGAGCGTAGATTCACCCCTCCACTTT.

The chain combines TRBV6-2 or TRBV6-3 with TRBJ1-4, with 7 positions matching TRBD1. The CDR3 loop spans 14 amino acids. V dropped 4 bases and J dropped 4; count of bases not matched to a gene: 3. Germline V gene lookup returns CDR1 MNHEY and CDR2 SVGEGT. CDR3 protein: CASSFRDSNEKLFF. The CDR3 coding sequence is TGTGCCAGCAGTTTCCGGGACAGTAATGAAAAACTGTTTTTT.

The chain uses TRBV4-3 and TRBJ1-2, with 9 bases matching TRBD1. After removal of 4 bases from V and 4 bases from J, the junction contained 7 bases not matched to a gene. This CDR3 is built from 15 residues. Germline CDR1 LGHNA, CDR2 YSLEER. For the CDR3, the DNA is TGCGCCAGCAGCCCGGGACAGGGTTTCAGCTATGGCTACACCTTC. It codes for CASSPGQGFSYGYTF.

The chain carries TRBV2 and TRBJ1-2, with D tentatively TRBD1 (5 bases). Per the germline V gene, CDR1 is SNHLY and CDR2 is FYNNEI. CDR3 length equals 16 residues. The germline V and J ends were trimmed by 5 bases and 2 bases, with 18 bases remaining between them. The CDR3 coding sequence is TGTGCCAGCAGTAAATACCGGGACGGTCCCAACTATGGCTACACCTTC. It specifies CASSKYRDGPNYGYTF.